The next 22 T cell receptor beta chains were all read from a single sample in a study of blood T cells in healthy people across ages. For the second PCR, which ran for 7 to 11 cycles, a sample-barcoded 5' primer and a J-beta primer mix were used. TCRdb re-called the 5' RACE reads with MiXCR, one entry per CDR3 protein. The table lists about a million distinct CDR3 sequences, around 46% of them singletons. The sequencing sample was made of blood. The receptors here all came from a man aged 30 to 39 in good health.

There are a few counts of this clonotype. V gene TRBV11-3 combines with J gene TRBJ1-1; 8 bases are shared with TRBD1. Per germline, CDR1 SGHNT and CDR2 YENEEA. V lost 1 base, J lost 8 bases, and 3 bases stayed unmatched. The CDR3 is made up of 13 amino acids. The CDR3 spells CASSLGTGREAFF. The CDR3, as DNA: TGTGCCAGCAGCTTAGGGACAGGGCGCGAAGCTTTCTTT.

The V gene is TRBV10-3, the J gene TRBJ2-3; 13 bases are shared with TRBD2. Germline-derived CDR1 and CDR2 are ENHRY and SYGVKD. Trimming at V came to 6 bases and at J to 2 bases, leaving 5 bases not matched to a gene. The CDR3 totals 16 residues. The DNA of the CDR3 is TGTGCCATCAGAACGACTAGCGGGGGGCTCACAGATACGCAGTATTTT. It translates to CAIRTTSGGLTDTQYF.

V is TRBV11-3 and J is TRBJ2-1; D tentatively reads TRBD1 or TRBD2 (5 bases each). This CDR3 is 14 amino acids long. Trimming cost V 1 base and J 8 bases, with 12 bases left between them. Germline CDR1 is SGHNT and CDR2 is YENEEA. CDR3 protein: CASSLVGEGYEQFF. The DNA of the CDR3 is TGTGCCAGCAGCTTAGTGGGGGAAGGGTATGAGCAGTTCTTC.

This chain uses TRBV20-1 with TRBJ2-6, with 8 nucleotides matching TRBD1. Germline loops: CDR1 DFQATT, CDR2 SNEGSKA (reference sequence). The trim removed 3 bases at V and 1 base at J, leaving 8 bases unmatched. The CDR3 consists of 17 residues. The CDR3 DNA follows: TGCAGTGCTAGGTCCAGGGGGCAATCTTCTGGGGCCAACGTCCTGACTTTC. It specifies CSARSRGQSSGANVLTF.

This CDR3 reads CASSFQGYSNQPQHF. The CDR3 DNA is TGTGCCAGCAGTTTTCAGGGTTATAGCAATCAGCCCCAGCATTTT. This chain joins TRBV12-3 or TRBV12-4 and TRBJ1-5, with D possibly being TRBD1 (5 bases). Trimming stripped 3 bases from V and 0 bases from J, with 9 bases between. The CDR3 covers 15 residues.

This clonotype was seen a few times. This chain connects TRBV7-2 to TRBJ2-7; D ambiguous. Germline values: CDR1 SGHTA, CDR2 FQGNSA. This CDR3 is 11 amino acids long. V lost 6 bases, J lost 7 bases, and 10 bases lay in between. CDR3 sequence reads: CASSFLQEQYF. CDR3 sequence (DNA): TGTGCCAGCAGTTTCTTACAGGAGCAGTACTTC.

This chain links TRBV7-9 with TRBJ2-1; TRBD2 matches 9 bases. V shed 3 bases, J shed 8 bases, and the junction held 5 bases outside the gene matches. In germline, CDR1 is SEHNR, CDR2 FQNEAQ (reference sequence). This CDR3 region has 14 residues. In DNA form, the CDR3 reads TGTGCCAGCAGCTTGAGAAGCGGGGGGCATGAGCAGTTCTTC. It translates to CASSLRSGGHEQFF. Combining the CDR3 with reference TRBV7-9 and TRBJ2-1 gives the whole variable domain DTGVSQNPRHKITKRGQNVTFRCDPISEHNRLYWYRQTLGQGPEFLTYFQNEAQLEKSRLLSDRFSAERPKGSFSTLEIQRTEQGDSAMYLCASSLRSGGHEQFFGPGTRLTVL.

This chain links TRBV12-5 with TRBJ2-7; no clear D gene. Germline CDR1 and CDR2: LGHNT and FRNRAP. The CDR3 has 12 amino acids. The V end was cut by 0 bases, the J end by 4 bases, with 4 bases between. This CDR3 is CASGLVHYEQYF. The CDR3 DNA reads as TGTGCTAGTGGTTTGGTACATTACGAGCAGTACTTC.

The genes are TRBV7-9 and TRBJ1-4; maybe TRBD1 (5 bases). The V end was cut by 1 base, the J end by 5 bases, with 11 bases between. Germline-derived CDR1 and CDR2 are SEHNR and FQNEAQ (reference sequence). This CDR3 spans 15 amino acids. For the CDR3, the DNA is TGTGCCAGCAGCTTAGGGCGGGGGAGAAATGAAAAACTGTTTTTT. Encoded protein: CASSLGRGRNEKLFF.

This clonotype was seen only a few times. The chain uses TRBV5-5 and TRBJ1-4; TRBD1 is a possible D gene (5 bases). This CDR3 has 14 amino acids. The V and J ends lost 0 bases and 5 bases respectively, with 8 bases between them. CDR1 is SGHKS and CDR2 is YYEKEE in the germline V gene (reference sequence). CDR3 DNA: TGTGCCAGCAGCTTGGGACAGCAAAATGAAAAACTGTTTTTT. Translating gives CASSLGQQNEKLFF.

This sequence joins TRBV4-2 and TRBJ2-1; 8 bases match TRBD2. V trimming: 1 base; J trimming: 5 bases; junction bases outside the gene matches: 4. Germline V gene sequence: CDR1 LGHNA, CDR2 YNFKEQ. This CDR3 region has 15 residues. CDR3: CASSQGTAGDNEQFF. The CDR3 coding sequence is TGTGCCAGCAGCCAAGGTACAGCGGGGGACAATGAGCAGTTCTTC.

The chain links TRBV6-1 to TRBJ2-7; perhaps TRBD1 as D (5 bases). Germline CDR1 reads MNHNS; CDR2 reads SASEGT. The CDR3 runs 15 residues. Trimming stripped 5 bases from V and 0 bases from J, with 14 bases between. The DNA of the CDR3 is TGTGCCAGCAGTCAACAGGTGGCCACCTCCTACGAGCAGTACTTC. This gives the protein CASSQQVATSYEQYF.

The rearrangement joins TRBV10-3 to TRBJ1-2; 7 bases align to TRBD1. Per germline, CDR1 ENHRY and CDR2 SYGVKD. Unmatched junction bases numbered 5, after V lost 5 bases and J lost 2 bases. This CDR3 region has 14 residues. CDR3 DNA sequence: TGTGCCATCAGTCAATCGACAGGGAACTATGGCTACACCTTC. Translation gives CAISQSTGNYGYTF.

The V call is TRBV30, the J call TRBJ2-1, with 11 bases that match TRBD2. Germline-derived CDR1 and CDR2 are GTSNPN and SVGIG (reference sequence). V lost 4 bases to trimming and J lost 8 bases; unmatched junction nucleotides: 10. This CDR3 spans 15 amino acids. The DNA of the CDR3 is TGTGCCTGGAATAAGGCTAGCGGGGGGATGGATGAGCAGTTCTTC. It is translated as CAWNKASGGMDEQFF.

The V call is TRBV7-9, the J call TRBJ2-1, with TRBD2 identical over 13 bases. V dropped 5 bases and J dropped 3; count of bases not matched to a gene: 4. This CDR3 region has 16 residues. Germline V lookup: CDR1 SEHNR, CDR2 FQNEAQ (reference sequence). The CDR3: CASSLRLAGGYNEQFF. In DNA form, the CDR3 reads TGTGCCAGCAGCCTTCGACTAGCGGGGGGCTACAATGAGCAGTTCTTC.

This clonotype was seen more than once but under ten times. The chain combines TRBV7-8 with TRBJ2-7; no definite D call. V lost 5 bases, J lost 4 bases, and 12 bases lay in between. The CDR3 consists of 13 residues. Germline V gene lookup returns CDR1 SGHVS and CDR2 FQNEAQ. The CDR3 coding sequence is TGTGCCAGCAGCCAGTTAGGGCAGTACGAGCAGTACTTC. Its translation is CASSQLGQYEQYF.

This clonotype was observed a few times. The CDR3 sequence is CSAEGADRGEKLFF. CDR3 DNA sequence: TGCAGTGCAGAGGGGGCTGATCGTGGGGAAAAACTGTTTTTT. The rearrangement links TRBV29-1 to TRBJ1-4, with TRBD1 matching over 7 bases. Germline loops: CDR1 SQVTM, CDR2 ANQGSEA. The CDR3 covers 14 residues. The full variable domain, in which reference TRBV29-1 and TRBJ1-4 provide the parts outside the CDR3, is SAVISQKPSRDICQRGTSLTIQCQVDSQVTMMFWYRQQPGQSLTLIATANQGSEATYESGFVIDKFPISRPNLTFSTLTVSNMSPEDSSIYLCSAEGADRGEKLFFGSGTQLSVL.

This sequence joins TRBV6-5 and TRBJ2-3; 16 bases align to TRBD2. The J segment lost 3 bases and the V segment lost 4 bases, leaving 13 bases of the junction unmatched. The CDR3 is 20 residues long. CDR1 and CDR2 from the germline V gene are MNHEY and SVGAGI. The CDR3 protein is CASSLTPGTSGGEWTDTQYF. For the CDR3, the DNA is TGTGCCAGCAGTTTAACCCCCGGGACTAGCGGGGGGGAGTGGACAGATACGCAGTATTTT.

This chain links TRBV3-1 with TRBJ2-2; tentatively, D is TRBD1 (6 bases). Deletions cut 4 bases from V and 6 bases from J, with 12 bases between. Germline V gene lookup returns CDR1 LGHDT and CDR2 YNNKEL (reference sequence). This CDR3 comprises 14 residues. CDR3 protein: CASSPTGEPGELFF. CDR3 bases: TGTGCCAGCAGCCCGACAGGAGAGCCCGGGGAGCTGTTTTTT.

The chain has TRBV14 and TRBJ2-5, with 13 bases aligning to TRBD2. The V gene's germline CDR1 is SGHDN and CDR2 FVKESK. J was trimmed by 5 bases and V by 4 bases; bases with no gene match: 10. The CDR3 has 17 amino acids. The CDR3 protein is CASSPRLTSGGRETQYF. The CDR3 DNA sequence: TGTGCCAGCAGCCCCCGACTGACTAGCGGGGGGCGGGAGACCCAGTACTTC. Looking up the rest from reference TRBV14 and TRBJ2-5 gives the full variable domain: EAGVTQFPSHSVIEKGQTVTLRCDPISGHDNLYWYRRVMGKEIKFLLHFVKESKQDESGMPNNRFLAERTGGTYSTLKVQPAELEDSGVYFCASSPRLTSGGRETQYFGPGTRLLVL.

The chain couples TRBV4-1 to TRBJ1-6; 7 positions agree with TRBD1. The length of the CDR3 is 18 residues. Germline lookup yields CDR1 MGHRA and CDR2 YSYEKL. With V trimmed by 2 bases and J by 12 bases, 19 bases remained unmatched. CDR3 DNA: TGCGCCAGCAGCCAATACCACCGGGACAGCTCTAATATACGACCCCTCCACTTT. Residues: CASSQYHRDSSNIRPLHF.

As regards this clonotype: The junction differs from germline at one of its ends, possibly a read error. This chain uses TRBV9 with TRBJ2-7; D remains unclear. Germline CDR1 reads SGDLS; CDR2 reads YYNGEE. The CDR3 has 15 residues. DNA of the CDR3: TGCGCCAGCAGCGTAGGCGGTACTTCCTACTACGAGCAGTACTTC. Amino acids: CASSVGGTSYYEQYF.